This T cell receptor beta chain was recovered during a study of blood T cell repertoires in COVID-19 (dated by TCRdb to 2018 to 2021). Study-level background: Samples covering the acute and convalescent phases of COVID-19 were provided by collaborators in the United States, Italy and Spain. The material from the prospective study consisted of cDNA or gDNA derived from T cells, B-cell-depleted T cells, or PBMCs. Where available, HLA class I and class II types were taken from metadata supplied by the sample provider and were not determined by assay-based typing. The dataset comprised deeply sampled blood TCRbeta repertoires from subjects exposed to, actively infected with, or recovered from COVID-19. Nearly every sample came with metadata listing a de-identified subject ID, COVID-19 status, age in years and sex. The repertoires were released in a freely available public database intended as a resource for research on the immune response to SARS-CoV-2. The samples were drawn from the first 160 participants of the ongoing ImmuneRACE study and from 950 to 1,500 subjects provided by 6 global collaborators. Results and caveats for the whole study, not just this receptor: The amount of clinical and demographic metadata varied by source and participant and was provided uncurated.

As for this clone: It lacks a known antigen. No clone much larger than this one lies a single base away; base qualities are absent.

Participants in the prospective study were aged roughly 18 to 100 years, lived in 20 to 25 United States geographic areas, and enrolled through a virtual design. In the prospective study, participants were assigned to cohorts based on the clinical history participants reported in a screening survey and a study questionnaire. ImmuneRACE Cohort 3 recovered participants were defined by two consecutive negative NP/OP PCR tests, healthcare professional clearance, or symptom resolution. In the prospective study, whole blood, serum and a nasopharyngeal or oropharyngeal swab were collected from each participant by mobile phlebotomists. Over a roughly two-month period, participants in the prospective study had the option of providing additional blood draws and questionnaires. Blood samples from the prospective study were shipped frozen or at room temperature prior to DNA extraction. The immunoSEQ Assay, a bias-controlled multiplex PCR, was used to amplify TCRbeta CDR3 regions from genomic DNA. The published analysis was carried out like this. Within the assay, amplification of reference gene primers was used to estimate how many nucleated cells each sample contained. Sequence reads were collapsed and filtered to measure the absolute abundance of every unique TCRbeta CDR3 rearrangement. For each sample, productive Simpson clonality was calculated as the square root of Simpson's diversity index over productive rearrangements. This is the immuneACCESS table as TCRdb keeps it, with only in-frame sequences that have V and J called. A part of the clones is gone; compared with another copy, unresolved V genes explain less than half, and the rest is unexplained. Clonal size and the V and J genes are those of that table, whereas D and trimming came from the DNA. In all, the sample holds fewer than 350,000 clones, and roughly 89% of those were seen once. The top ten clones comprise roughly 5% of the sample.

The sample was PBMCs or T cells enriched from blood (not recorded which). This receptor was taken from a man aged 60 to 75 who had recovered from COVID-19.

The CDR3 corresponds to CAWSVAGLGGYTF. The sequence in DNA is TGTGCCTGGAGTGTTGCTGGCCTCGGGGGCTACACCTTC. The chain joins TRBV30 to TRBJ1-2; a confident D gene designation cannot be given. V is cut by 0 bases and J by 8 bases, and the space between the germline ends is 13 bases. From the cysteine through the phenylalanine, the CDR3 covers 13 amino acids. The CDR3 DNA has 39 bases and is translated from base 1. Taken from the germline V gene (reference sequence), the CDR1 and CDR2 loops are GTSNPN and SVGIG.